Listed below are T cell receptor beta chains from one sample, sequenced in a study of T-cell reconstitution after alpha-beta-depleted transplantation in children. TCRdb re-derived calls from the PCR reads in MiXCR, one entry per CDR3 protein. The sample records about 130,000 distinct CDR3 sequences, approximately 8.7% being singletons. The specimen comprised PBMCs, mostly from graft donor cells, sampled 180 days after TCRalphabeta/CD19-depleted stem cell transplant. These receptors were obtained from a girl in the first two years of life who had a stem cell transplant for combined immunodeficiency, so the T cells may come from the graft donor. CDR3s include the opening cysteine and the closing phenylalanine or tryptophan. A D gene is named only where the DNA matches it firmly. The listing skips clone size in some rows; elsewhere it reads once, few, many or a size class.

abundance | d_gene | j_gene | v_gene | CDR3aa | CDR3nt
- | TRBD1 | TRBJ1-1 | TRBV29-1 | CSVERTGDNTEAFF | TGCAGCGTTGAGCGGACAGGGGACAACACTGAAGCTTTCTTT
- | - | TRBJ2-3 | TRBV6-5 | CASSYSPDSLFTDTQYF | TGTGCCAGCAGTTACTCCCCTGACTCCTTATTCACAGATACGCAGTATTTT
- | - | TRBJ1-1 | TRBV5-1 | CASSLEMGKAFF | TGCGCCAGCAGCTTGGAAATGGGTAAAGCTTTCTTT
- | - | TRBJ2-3 | TRBV20-1 | CSASRGRDTQYF | TGCAGTGCTTCCCGGGGGCGGGATACGCAGTATTTT
many | - | TRBJ2-3 | TRBV7-2 | CASSSVESFWSTDTQYF | TGTGCCAGCAGCTCCGTAGAGAGCTTCTGGAGCACAGATACGCAGTATTTT
- | TRBD1 | TRBJ2-5 | TRBV12-3/TRBV12-4 | CASRRTGDETQYF | TGTGCCAGCAGGCGGACAGGGGACGAGACCCAGTACTTC
- | TRBD1 | TRBJ2-7 | TRBV20-1 | CSARRTSQGSTYEQYF | TGCAGTGCTAGACGTACTTCACAGGGGTCTACATACGAGCAGTACTTC
few | - | TRBJ2-5 | TRBV5-1 | CASGGETQYF | TGCGCCAGCGGGGGGGAGACCCAGTACTTC
- | - | TRBJ2-1 | TRBV7-2 | CASSWGGADYNEQFF | TGTGCCAGCAGCTGGGGGGGGGCCGATTACAATGAGCAGTTCTTC
few | - | TRBJ2-7 | TRBV20-1 | CSASQVGTYEQYF | TGCAGTGCTAGTCAGGTGGGGACCTACGAGCAGTACTTC
few | - | TRBJ2-7 | TRBV12-3/TRBV12-4 | CASSLRNGYEQYF | TGTGCCAGCAGTTTGAGGAATGGGTACGAGCAGTACTTC
few | TRBD2 | TRBJ2-7 | TRBV6-2/TRBV6-3 | CASSFGLELPRQYF | TGTGCCAGCAGTTTCGGACTAGAACTCCCGCGGCAGTACTTC
- | TRBD1 | TRBJ1-6 | TRBV12-3/TRBV12-4 | CASSLARRGRTILHF | TGTGCCAGCAGTTTAGCTCGCAGGGGGCGAACTATACTCCACTTT
once | - | TRBJ1-1 | TRBV25-1 | CASRASGGGAEAFF | TGTGCCAGCAGGGCTTCTGGGGGCGGAGCTGAAGCTTTCTTT
- | TRBD2 | TRBJ2-3 | TRBV20-1 | CSARRTSGGHTDTQYF | TGCAGTGCTAGACGGACTAGCGGGGGGCACACAGATACGCAGTATTTT
few | TRBD2 | TRBJ2-1 | TRBV29-1 | CSVVGGWMNEQFF | TGCAGCGTTGTCGGGGGGTGGATGAATGAGCAGTTCTTC
many | TRBD2 | TRBJ2-5 | TRBV7-2 | CASSLRVAGYQETQYF | TGTGCCAGCAGCTTAAGGGTAGCGGGGTACCAAGAGACCCAGTACTTC
- | TRBD1 | TRBJ2-1 | TRBV5-1 | CASSSGTGVNEQFF | TGCGCCAGCAGCTCCGGGACAGGGGTAAATGAGCAGTTCTTC
few | - | TRBJ1-5 | TRBV3-1 | CASSQRGSNQPQHF | TGTGCCAGCAGCCAACGGGGTAGCAATCAGCCCCAGCATTTT
few | - | TRBJ2-5 | TRBV20-1 | CSADTTYQETQYF | TGCAGTGCTGATACCACGTACCAAGAGACCCAGTACTTC
- | - | TRBJ2-2 | TRBV30 | CAWTLGVSTGELFF | TGTGCCTGGACCCTGGGTGTGAGCACCGGGGAGCTGTTTTTT
- | - | TRBJ2-1 | TRBV7-3 | CASSSRDTSSYNEQFF | TGTGCCAGCAGCTCCCGGGACACAAGCTCCTACAATGAGCAGTTCTTC
few | - | TRBJ2-7 | TRBV20-1 | CSARSPGGSVEGVLYEQYF | TGCAGTGCTAGAAGCCCCGGGGGCAGCGTGGAGGGAGTGCTTTACGAGCAGTACTTC
few | - | TRBJ2-4 | TRBV18 | CASSQGGNIQYF | TGTGCCAGCTCACAAGGGGGAAACATTCAGTACTTC
few | TRBD2 | TRBJ2-1 | TRBV7-2 | CASSFEPGTSGYNEQFF | TGTGCCAGCAGCTTCGAACCCGGGACTAGCGGTTACAATGAGCAGTTCTTC
many | - | TRBJ2-7 | TRBV7-2 | CASSLAGPLYEQYF | TGTGCCAGCAGCTTAGCGGGGCCGTTATACGAGCAGTACTTC
few | - | TRBJ2-2 | TRBV29-1 | CSVETTGVNTGELFF | TGCAGCGTTGAGACGACAGGAGTGAACACCGGGGAGCTGTTTTTT
many | - | TRBJ2-1 | TRBV27 | CASSPGGSTRNEQFF | TGTGCCAGCAGTCCAGGGGGGTCCACACGAAATGAGCAGTTCTTC
- | - | TRBJ2-7 | TRBV10-3 | CAISPGTEAYEQYF | TGTGCCATCAGTCCCGGGACCGAGGCCTACGAGCAGTACTTC
- | TRBD1 | TRBJ2-5 | TRBV10-3 | CAISTRTGYGGETQYF | TGTGCCATCAGTACGAGGACAGGGTACGGTGGGGAGACCCAGTACTTC
many | - | TRBJ1-1 | TRBV7-2 | CASSLVTQDTEAFF | TGTGCCAGCAGCTTAGTGACGCAAGACACTGAAGCTTTCTTT
few | TRBD1 | TRBJ2-1 | TRBV28 | CASSFPQHRGYNEQFF | TGTGCCAGCAGTTTCCCCCAACACAGGGGTTACAATGAGCAGTTCTTC
few | - | TRBJ1-4 | TRBV10-3 | CATRGNEKLFF | TGTGCCACCAGGGGTAATGAAAAACTGTTTTTT
- | - | TRBJ2-3 | TRBV12-5 | CASGFSTDPGRLDTQYF | TGTGCTAGTGGTTTTTCTACGGACCCGGGACGGCTCGATACGCAGTATTTT
- | TRBD1 | TRBJ2-7 | TRBV5-5 | CASSSKYGQGLSYEQYF | TGTGCCAGCAGCTCGAAATATGGACAGGGGCTCTCCTACGAGCAGTACTTC
- | TRBD2 | TRBJ2-1 | TRBV27 | CATKTSGHYNEQFF | TGTGCCACTAAAACTAGCGGCCACTACAATGAGCAGTTCTTC
few | TRBD1 | TRBJ2-7 | TRBV5-1 | CASSLAFQGASEQYF | TGCGCCAGCAGCTTGGCATTTCAGGGGGCATCCGAGCAGTACTTC
few | - | TRBJ1-4 | TRBV7-2 | CASSLGRVARNEKLFF | TGTGCCAGCAGCTTGGGGAGGGTGGCCCGTAATGAAAAACTGTTTTTT
- | - | TRBJ2-7 | TRBV15 | CATSRYDEQYF | TGTGCCACCAGCAGGTATGACGAGCAGTACTTC
few | TRBD2 | TRBJ2-1 | TRBV20-1 | CSARDVASGYNEQFF | TGCAGTGCTAGAGATGTGGCTAGCGGGTACAATGAGCAGTTCTTC
few | - | TRBJ2-3 | TRBV20-1 | CSANHYGGTDTQYF | TGCAGTGCGAATCACTATGGGGGCACAGATACGCAGTATTTT
- | - | TRBJ1-1 | TRBV19 | CASSIRGSDTEAFF | TGTGCCAGTAGTATTAGGGGATCGGACACTGAAGCTTTCTTT
- | - | TRBJ2-2 | TRBV27 | CASSLWVTGELFF | TGTGCCAGCAGTTTATGGGTCACCGGGGAGCTGTTTTTT
- | - | TRBJ2-3 | TRBV12-3/TRBV12-4 | CASSLLSTQYF | TGTGCCAGCAGCCTCCTTAGCACGCAGTATTTT
few | - | TRBJ1-2 | TRBV6-5 | CASSSRGSDGYTF | TGTGCCAGCAGTTCCAGGGGATCTGACGGCTACACCTTC
- | - | TRBJ2-7 | TRBV5-1 | CASSLHPLTYYEQYF | TGCGCCAGCAGCCTCCATCCCCTCACTTATTACGAGCAGTACTTC
- | - | TRBJ2-7 | TRBV10-3 | CAIGDSYEQYF | TGTGCCATCGGGGATTCCTACGAGCAGTACTTC
few | TRBD1 | TRBJ1-1 | TRBV9 | CASSVEGANTEAFF | TGTGCCAGCAGCGTTGAGGGGGCGAACACTGAAGCTTTCTTT
few | - | TRBJ2-3 | TRBV4-1 | CASMRGPPHRGRTDTQYF | TGCGCCAGCATGCGGGGCCCTCCTCACAGGGGCCGCACAGATACGCAGTATTTT
- | TRBD1 | TRBJ2-2 | TRBV7-2 | CASSYRTGLRGELFF | TGTGCCAGCAGCTACCGGACAGGGTTGCGCGGGGAGCTGTTTTTT
- | - | TRBJ2-4 | TRBV20-1 | CSARSSRKEIQYF | TGCAGTGCTAGATCGTCGCGGAAGGAAATTCAGTACTTC
- | - | TRBJ2-1 | TRBV20-1 | CSAAGFEQFF | TGCAGTGCGGCAGGGTTTGAGCAGTTCTTC
many | TRBD2 | TRBJ2-2 | TRBV7-3 | CASSPSGLAANTGELFF | TGTGCCAGCAGCCCCTCCGGACTAGCAGCGAACACCGGGGAGCTGTTTTTT
few | TRBD1 | TRBJ2-5 | TRBV6-2/TRBV6-3 | CASSYSRTGYETQYF | TGTGCCAGCAGTTACTCGCGGACAGGGTATGAGACCCAGTACTTC
- | - | TRBJ2-5 | TRBV29-1 | CSVDQQGRLETQYF | TGCAGCGTTGACCAACAGGGTCGCTTGGAGACCCAGTACTTC
- | - | TRBJ1-4 | TRBV20-1 | CSARHLDRGFNEKLFF | TGCAGTGCTAGACACCTAGATCGGGGGTTTAATGAAAAACTGTTTTTT
few | - | TRBJ1-6 | TRBV28 | CASRGRNSPLHF | TGTGCCAGCAGGGGCCGAAATTCACCCCTCCACTTT